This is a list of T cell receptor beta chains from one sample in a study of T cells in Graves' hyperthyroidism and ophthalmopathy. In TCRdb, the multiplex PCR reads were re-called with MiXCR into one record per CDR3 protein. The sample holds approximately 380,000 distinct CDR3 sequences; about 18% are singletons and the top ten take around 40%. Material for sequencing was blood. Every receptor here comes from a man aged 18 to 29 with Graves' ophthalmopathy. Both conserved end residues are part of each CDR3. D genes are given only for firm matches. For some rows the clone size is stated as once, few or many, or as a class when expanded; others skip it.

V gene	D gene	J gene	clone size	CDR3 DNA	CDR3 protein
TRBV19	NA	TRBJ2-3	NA	TGTGCCAGTAGGACTAGAGGAGGAGGAGATACGCAGTATTTT	CASRTRGGGDTQYF
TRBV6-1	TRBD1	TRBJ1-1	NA	TGTGCCAGCATCATAAGACAGGGACAAGCTTTCTTT	CASIIRQGQAFF
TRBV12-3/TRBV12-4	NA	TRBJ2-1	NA	TGTGCCAGCAGTAAATTTAGCGGCAATGAGCAGTTCTTC	CASSKFSGNEQFF
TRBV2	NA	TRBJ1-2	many	TGTGCCAGCAGTGCAGGGTCCTATGGCTACACCTTC	CASSAGSYGYTF
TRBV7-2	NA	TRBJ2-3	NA	TGTGCCAGCAGCCCAAAGATAGATACGCAGTATTTT	CASSPKIDTQYF
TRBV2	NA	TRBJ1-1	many	TGTGCCAGCAGTACAGGATTCATGAACACTGAAGCTTTCTTT	CASSTGFMNTEAFF
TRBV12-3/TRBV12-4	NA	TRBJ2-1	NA	TGTGCCAGCAGTTCCCTCCTCTACAATGAGCAGTTCTTC	CASSSLLYNEQFF
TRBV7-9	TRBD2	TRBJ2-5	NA	TGTGCCAGCAGTCGGGACTCTAGCGGGGGGACCGGGGAGACCCAGTACTTC	CASSRDSSGGTGETQYF
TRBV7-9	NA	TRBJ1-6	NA	TGTGCCAGCAGCTTAGGATCCACGACGGACTCACCCCTCCACTTT	CASSLGSTTDSPLHF
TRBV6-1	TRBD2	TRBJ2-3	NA	TGTGCCAGCAGCTCCAGACTAGCGGAGGACACAGATACGCAGTATTTT	CASSSRLAEDTDTQYF
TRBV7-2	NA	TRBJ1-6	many	TGTGCCAGCAGCTTAACAATGGAATCACCCCTCCACTTT	CASSLTMESPLHF
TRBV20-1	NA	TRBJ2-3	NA	TGCAGTGCTAGAGGGTGGGCTAGCACAGATACGCAGTATTTT	CSARGWASTDTQYF
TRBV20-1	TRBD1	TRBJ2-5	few	TGCAGTGCTAACACTCCCGGGACAGGGGTTCGAGAGACCCAGTACTTC	CSANTPGTGVRETQYF
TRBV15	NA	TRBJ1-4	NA	TGTGCCACCAGCAGAGTTAGAACTAATGAAAAACTGTTTTTT	CATSRVRTNEKLFF
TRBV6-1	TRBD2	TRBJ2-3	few	TGTGCCAGCAGCATTACTAGCGGGGGTGTCTCTAGCACAGATACGCAGTATTTT	CASSITSGGVSSTDTQYF
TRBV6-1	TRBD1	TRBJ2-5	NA	TGTGCCAGCAGTCTGCGACAGGGAAGGACCCAGTACTTC	CASSLRQGRTQYF
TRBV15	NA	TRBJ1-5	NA	TGTGCCGCAGGCAGGGGTAGTCAGCCCCAGCATTTT	CAAGRGSQPQHF
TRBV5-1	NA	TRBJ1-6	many	TGCGCCAGCAGCTCAAAACAGAATTCACCCCTCCACTTT	CASSSKQNSPLHF
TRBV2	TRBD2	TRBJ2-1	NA	TGTGCCAGCAGTGGAGGGACTAGCGGGAGATCTGAGCAGTTCTTC	CASSGGTSGRSEQFF
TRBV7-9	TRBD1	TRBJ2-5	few	TGTGCCAGCATCTCTTCGACAGGGGCCCAAGAGACCCAGTACTTC	CASISSTGAQETQYF
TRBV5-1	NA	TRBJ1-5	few	TGCGCCAGCAGCTTGGATGGGGTGGTGCAGCCCCAGCATTTT	CASSLDGVVQPQHF
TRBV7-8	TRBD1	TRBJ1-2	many	TGTGCCAGCAGCTCAGACAGGGGGCTCACCTTC	CASSSDRGLTF
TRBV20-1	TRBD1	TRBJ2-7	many	TGCAGTGCCCAAGGGACAGGTCGGACCTACGAGCAGTACTTC	CSAQGTGRTYEQYF
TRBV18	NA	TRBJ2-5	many	TGTGCCAGCTCACGAGGACAGCAAGAGACCCAGTACTTC	CASSRGQQETQYF
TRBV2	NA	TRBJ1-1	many	TGTGCCCACCGGACACAAATGAACACTGAAGCTTTCTTT	CAHRTQMNTEAFF
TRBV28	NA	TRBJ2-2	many	TGTGCCAGCAGTTTGCAAAACAGGGACACCGGGGAGCTGTTTTTT	CASSLQNRDTGELFF
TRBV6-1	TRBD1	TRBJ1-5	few	TGTGCCAGCACCATCGGAAGGGACAGTCAGAATCAGCCCCAGCATTTT	CASTIGRDSQNQPQHF
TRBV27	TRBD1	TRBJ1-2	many	TGTGCCAGCAGTCCATCGGGACAGGGGAACTATGGCTACACCTTC	CASSPSGQGNYGYTF
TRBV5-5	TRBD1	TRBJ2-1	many	TGTGCCAGCAGCTCGACAGGGGGCTCTTACAATGAGCAGTTCTTC	CASSSTGGSYNEQFF
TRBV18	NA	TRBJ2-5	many	TGTGCCAGCTCACCACAGAACAGCGAGACCCAGTACTTC	CASSPQNSETQYF
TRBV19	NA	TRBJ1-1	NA	TGTGCCAGTAGCCCCCGCCCCGCTAGCGCTGAAGCTTTCTTT	CASSPRPASAEAFF
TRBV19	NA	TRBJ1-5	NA	TGTGCCAGTGGTGGGCAGGGGTCGAGAACGGGGCAGCCCCAGCATTTT	CASGGQGSRTGQPQHF
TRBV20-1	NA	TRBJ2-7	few	TGCAGTGCTGCGGACTACTACGAGCAGTACTTC	CSAADYYEQYF
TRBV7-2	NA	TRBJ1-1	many	TGTGCCAGCAGCCATGCGGGCAGGTCCCTGATGAACACTGAAGCTTTCTTT	CASSHAGRSLMNTEAFF
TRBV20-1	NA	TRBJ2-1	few	TGCAGTGCATTCCCCCTTAGGACGGGCAATGAGCAGTTCTTC	CSAFPLRTGNEQFF
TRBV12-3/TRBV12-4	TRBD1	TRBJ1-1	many	TGTGCCAGCAGTGGTTGGGAGGGGGCGGGTACTGAAGCTTTCTTT	CASSGWEGAGTEAFF
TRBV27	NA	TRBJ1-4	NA	TGTGCCAGCAGTTTAAGGGACGGGAGGGATGAAAAACTGTTTTTT	CASSLRDGRDEKLFF
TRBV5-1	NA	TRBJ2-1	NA	TGCGCCAGCAGCCTCTTACCTCTCAATGAGCAGTTCTTC	CASSLLPLNEQFF
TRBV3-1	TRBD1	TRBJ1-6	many	TGTGCCAGCAGCCAAGCGTACGACAGGGAGTTCTCACCCCTCCACTTT	CASSQAYDREFSPLHF
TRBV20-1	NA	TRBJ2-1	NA	TGCAGTGCTAGGTTCAGGGTGGTGGGTGAGCAGTTCTTC	CSARFRVVGEQFF
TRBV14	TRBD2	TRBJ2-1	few	TGTGCCAGCAGCCAAGGGAGAACGGGGGGGCGCTCCTACAATGAGCAGTTCTTC	CASSQGRTGGRSYNEQFF
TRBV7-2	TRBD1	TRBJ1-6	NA	TGTGCCAGCAGCAAACTCCGGACAGGGGGCGCCTTCTATAATTCACCCCTCCACTTT	CASSKLRTGGAFYNSPLHF
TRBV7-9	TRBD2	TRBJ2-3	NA	TGTGCCAGCAGCAAAGGGACTAGCGGTCCCACAGATACGCAGTATTTT	CASSKGTSGPTDTQYF
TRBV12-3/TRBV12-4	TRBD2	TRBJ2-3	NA	TGTGCCAGCAGTCTGACTAGCGGGGGGTTCACAGATACGCAGTATTTT	CASSLTSGGFTDTQYF
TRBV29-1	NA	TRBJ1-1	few	TGCAGCGTTGACCCCTACACTGAAGCTTTCTTT	CSVDPYTEAFF
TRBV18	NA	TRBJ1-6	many	TGTGCCAGCTCCCCCTACGAGAATTCACCCCTCCACTTT	CASSPYENSPLHF
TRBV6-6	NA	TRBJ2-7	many	TGTGCCAGCAGTTACGAACAGGCCTACGAGCAGTACTTC	CASSYEQAYEQYF
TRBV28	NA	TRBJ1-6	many	TGTGCCAGCAGCGGACAGCTTAATTCACCCCTCCACTTT	CASSGQLNSPLHF
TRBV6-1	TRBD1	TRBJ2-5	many	TGTGCCAGCAGTGGGACAGGGGGGTCAGAGACCCAGTACTTC	CASSGTGGSETQYF
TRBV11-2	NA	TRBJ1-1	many	TGTGCCAGCAGCGAAGGGCGGGGGGCGTCTTTCTTT	CASSEGRGASFF
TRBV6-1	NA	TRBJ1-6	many	TGTGCCAGCAGTTATTATTTGGGTAGTAATTCACCCCTCCACTTT	CASSYYLGSNSPLHF
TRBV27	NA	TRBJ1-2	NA	TGTGCCAGCAGTTTATCCGGATCACAAACTAATGGCTACACCTTC	CASSLSGSQTNGYTF
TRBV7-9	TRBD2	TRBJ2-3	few	TGTGCCAGCAGTCGGGACTCTAGCGGGGGGCGTCGGGATACGCAGTATTTT	CASSRDSSGGRRDTQYF